This record covers a single TCR beta chain. The germline gives CDR1 SGHNT, CDR2 YENEEA. This CDR3 has 14 residues. Trimming stripped 4 bases from V and 2 bases from J, with 8 bases between. This sample was included in a study of shared clonotypes between healthy human individuals. CD4+ cell separation produced CD45RA+ naive and CD45RA-negative memory subsets. Generated by immunoSEQ multiplex PCR, the TCRdb table keeps only in-frame clones and is missing some. Here the sample spans 850,000 to 1,200,000 clones, 75% being singletons. The sequence was obtained from a young man in good health. Sequenced input: memory CD4+ T cells sorted from blood. As for subset: CD45RA-negative fraction. The chain carries TRBV11-3 and TRBJ2-2; perhaps TRBD2 as D (5 bases). The DNA of the CDR3 is TGTGCCAGCAGCTCCACTAGTAACACCGGGGAGCTGTTTTTT. Translated: CASSSTSNTGELFF. Based on the CDR3 plus reference TRBV11-3 and TRBJ2-2, the full variable domain is EAGVVQSPRYKIIEKKQPVAFWCNPISGHNTLYWYLQNLGQGPELLIRYENEEAVDDSQLPKDRFSAERLKGVDSTLKIQPAELGDSAVYLCASSSTSNTGELFFGEGSRLTVL.